The entry below describes one T cell receptor beta chain. The CDR3 is 15 residues long. J gave up 6 bases and V 8 bases, and 11 bases lay outside the gene matches. Germline V gene data show CDR1 as MGHRA and CDR2 as YSYEKL. After extraction with the RNeasy kit, roughly 0.5 to 1 ug of the RNA was reverse transcribed using random hexamers. MiXCR was run by TCRdb on the immunoSEQ multiplex PCR reads, yielding one entry per CDR3 protein. This table has 75,000 or so distinct CDR3 sequences, 85% to 95% appearing once. This sample is drawn from a study of CD8 T cells in Susac syndrome. The sequence came from a human donor with Susac syndrome. Sequencing used CD8+ T cells from PBMCs. The rearrangement joins TRBV4-1 to TRBJ2-3, with 10 positions matching TRBD2. CDR3 loop: CASGTSGASGDTQYF. The CDR3 DNA is TGCGCCAGCGGTACTAGCGGGGCCTCAGGGGATACGCAGTATTTT.